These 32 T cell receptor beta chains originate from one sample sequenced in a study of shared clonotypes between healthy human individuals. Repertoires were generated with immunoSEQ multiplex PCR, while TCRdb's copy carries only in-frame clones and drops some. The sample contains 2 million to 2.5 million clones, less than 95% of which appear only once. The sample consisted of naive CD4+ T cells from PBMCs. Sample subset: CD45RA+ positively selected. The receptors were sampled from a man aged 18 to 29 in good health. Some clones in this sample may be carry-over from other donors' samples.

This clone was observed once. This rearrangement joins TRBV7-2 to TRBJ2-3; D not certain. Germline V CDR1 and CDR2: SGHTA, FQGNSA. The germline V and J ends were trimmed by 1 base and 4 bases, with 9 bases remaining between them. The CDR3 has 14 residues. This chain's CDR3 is CASSLESLSDTQYF. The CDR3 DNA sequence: TGTGCCAGCAGCTTAGAGAGTTTGTCAGATACGCAGTATTTT.

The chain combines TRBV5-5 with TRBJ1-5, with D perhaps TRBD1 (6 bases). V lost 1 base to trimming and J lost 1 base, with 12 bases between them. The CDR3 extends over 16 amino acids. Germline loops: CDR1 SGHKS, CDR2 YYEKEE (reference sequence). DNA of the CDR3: TGTGCCAGCAGCTTGTCCAGGGGCGGCAGCAATCAGCCCCAGCATTTT. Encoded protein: CASSLSRGGSNQPQHF.

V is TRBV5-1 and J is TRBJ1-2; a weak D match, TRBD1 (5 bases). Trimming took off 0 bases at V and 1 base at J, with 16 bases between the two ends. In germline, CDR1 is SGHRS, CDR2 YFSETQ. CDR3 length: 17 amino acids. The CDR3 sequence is CASSLDPGTGINYGYTF. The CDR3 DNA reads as TGCGCCAGCAGCTTGGATCCTGGGACGGGGATTAACTATGGCTACACCTTC.

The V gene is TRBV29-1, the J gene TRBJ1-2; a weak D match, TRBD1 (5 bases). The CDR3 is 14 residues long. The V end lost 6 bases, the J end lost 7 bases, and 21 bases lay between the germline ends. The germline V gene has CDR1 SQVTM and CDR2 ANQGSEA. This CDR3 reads CSVAGTIGASGYTF. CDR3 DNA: TGCAGCGTGGCCGGGACGATAGGGGCTAGTGGCTACACCTTC.

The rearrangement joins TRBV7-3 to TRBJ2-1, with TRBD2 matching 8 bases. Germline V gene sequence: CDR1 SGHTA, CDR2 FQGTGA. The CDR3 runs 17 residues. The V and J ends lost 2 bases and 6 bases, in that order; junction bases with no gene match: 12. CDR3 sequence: CASSLAGGTPPLNEQFF. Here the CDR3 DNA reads TGTGCCAGCAGCTTAGCGGGAGGTACCCCCCCTCTCAATGAGCAGTTCTTC.

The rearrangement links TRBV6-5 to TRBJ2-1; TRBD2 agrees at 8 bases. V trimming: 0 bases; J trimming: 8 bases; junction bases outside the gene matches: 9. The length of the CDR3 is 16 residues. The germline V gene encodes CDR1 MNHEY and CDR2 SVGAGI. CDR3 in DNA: TGTGCCAGCAGTTACTCGGCCCGGGAGGGCCGGTATGAGCAGTTCTTC. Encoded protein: CASSYSAREGRYEQFF.

CDR3 nucleotides: TGTGCCAGTAGTACCCCGGGACTAGTCTCCTACAATGAGCAGTTCTTC. Its translation is CASSTPGLVSYNEQFF. The chain couples TRBV19 to TRBJ2-1, with 8 bases aligning to TRBD2. The CDR3 extends over 16 amino acids. CDR1 is LNHDA, CDR2 SQIVND, per germline (reference sequence). V was clipped by 4 bases and J by 0 bases; unmatched bases: 5.

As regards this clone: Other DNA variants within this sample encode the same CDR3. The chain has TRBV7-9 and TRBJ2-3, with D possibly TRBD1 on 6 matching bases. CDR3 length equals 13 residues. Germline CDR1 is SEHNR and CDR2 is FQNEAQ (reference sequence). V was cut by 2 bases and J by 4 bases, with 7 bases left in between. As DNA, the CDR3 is TGTGCCAGCAGCTTAACAGGGTCAGATACGCAGTATTTT. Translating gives CASSLTGSDTQYF.

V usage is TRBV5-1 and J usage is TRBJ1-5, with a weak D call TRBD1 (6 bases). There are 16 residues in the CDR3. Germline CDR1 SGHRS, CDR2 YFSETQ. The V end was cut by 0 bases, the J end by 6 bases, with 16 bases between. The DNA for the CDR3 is TGCGCCAGCAGCTTGGGGTCAGGGGATGGTAGTCAGCCCCAGCATTTT. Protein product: CASSLGSGDGSQPQHF.

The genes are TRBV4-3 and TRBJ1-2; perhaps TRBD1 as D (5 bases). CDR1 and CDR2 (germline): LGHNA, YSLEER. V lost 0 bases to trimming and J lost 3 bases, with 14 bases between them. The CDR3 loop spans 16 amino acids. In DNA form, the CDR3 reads TGCGCCAGCAGCCAAGACCCGCAGGGCGCATACTATGGCTACACCTTC. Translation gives CASSQDPQGAYYGYTF.

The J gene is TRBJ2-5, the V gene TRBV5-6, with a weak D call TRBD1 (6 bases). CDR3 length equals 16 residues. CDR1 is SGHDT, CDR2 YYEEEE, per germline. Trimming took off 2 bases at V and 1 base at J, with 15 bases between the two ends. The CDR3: CASSFRQVGPQETQYF. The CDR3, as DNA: TGTGCCAGCAGCTTCAGACAGGTTGGGCCCCAAGAGACCCAGTACTTC.

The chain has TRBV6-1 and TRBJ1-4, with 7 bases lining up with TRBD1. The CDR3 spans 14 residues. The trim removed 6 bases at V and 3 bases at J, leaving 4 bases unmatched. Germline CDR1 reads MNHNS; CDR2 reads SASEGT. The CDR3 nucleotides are TGTGCCAGCAGCCCGACAGGGTCTAATGAAAAACTGTTTTTT. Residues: CASSPTGSNEKLFF.

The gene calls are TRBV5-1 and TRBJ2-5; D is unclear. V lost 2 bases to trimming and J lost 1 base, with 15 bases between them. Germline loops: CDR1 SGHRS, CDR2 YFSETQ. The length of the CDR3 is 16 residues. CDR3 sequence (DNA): TGCGCCAGCAGCTTAGATGGCCCACCCATCCAAGAGACCCAGTACTTC. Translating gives CASSLDGPPIQETQYF.

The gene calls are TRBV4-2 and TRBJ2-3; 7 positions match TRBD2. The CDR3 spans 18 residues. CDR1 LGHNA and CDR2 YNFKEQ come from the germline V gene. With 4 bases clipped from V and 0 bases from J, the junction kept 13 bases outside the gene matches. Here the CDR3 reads CASSRPSGSISSTDTQYF. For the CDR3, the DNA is TGTGCCAGCAGCCGTCCTAGCGGATCCATTTCTAGCACAGATACGCAGTATTTT.

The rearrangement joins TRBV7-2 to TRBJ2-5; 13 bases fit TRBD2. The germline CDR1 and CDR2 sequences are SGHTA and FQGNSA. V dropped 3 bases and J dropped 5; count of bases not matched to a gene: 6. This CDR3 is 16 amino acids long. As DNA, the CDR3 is TGTGCCAGCAGCTTGCGGACTAGCGGGAGTGTCGAGACCCAGTACTTC. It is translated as CASSLRTSGSVETQYF.

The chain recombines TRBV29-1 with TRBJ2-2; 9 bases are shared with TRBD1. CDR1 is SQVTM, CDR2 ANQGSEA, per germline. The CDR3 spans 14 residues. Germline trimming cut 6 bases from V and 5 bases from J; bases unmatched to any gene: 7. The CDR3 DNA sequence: TGCAGCGTGCTCGGGACAGGGATGACCGGGGAGCTGTTTTTT. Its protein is CSVLGTGMTGELFF.

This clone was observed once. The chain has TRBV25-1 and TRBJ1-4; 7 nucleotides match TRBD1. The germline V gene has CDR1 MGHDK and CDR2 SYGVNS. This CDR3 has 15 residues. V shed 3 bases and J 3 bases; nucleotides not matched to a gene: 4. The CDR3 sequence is CASSDTGAANEKLFF. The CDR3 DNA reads TGTGCCAGCAGTGACACAGGGGCGGCTAATGAAAAACTGTTTTTT.

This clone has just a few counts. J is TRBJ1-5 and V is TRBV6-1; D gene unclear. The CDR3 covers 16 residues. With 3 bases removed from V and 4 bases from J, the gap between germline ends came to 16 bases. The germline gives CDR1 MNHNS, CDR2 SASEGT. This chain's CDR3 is CASSDDRWPTNQPQHF. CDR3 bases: TGTGCCAGCAGTGACGACCGGTGGCCTACGAATCAGCCCCAGCATTTT.

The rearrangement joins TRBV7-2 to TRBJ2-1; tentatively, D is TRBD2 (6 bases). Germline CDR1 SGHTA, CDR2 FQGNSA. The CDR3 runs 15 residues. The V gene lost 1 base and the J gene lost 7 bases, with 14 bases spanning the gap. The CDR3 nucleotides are TGTGCCAGCAGCTTAGAGGGCGGGAAAGTAAATGAGCAGTTCTTC. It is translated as CASSLEGGKVNEQFF.

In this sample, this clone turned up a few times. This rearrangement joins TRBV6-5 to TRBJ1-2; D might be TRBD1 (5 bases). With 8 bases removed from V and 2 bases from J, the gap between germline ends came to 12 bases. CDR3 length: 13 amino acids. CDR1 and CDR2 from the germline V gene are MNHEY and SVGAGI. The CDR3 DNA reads TGTGCCAGCGGCACTCGGACAAACTATGGCTACACCTTC. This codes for CASGTRTNYGYTF.

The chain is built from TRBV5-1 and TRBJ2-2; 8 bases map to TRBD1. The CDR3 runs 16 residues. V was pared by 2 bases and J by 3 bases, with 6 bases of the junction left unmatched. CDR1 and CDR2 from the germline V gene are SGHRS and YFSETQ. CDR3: CASSFTGTGYTGELFF. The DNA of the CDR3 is TGCGCCAGCAGCTTTACCGGGACAGGCTACACCGGGGAGCTGTTTTTT.

The CDR3 bases are TGTGCCAGCAGTATCCTCAACCCGAGCATTCAGTACTTC. It specifies CASSILNPSIQYF. The V gene is TRBV6-1, the J gene TRBJ2-4; D gene unclear. Germline values: CDR1 MNHNS, CDR2 SASEGT. The V and J ends lost 5 bases and 9 bases respectively, with 14 bases between them. This CDR3 contains 13 residues.

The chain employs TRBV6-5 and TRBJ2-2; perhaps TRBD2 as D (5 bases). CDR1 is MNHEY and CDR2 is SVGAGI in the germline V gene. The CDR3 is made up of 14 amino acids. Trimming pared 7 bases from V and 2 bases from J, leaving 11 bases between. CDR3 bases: TGTGCCAGCATTACCCGGGAAAACACCGGGGAGCTGTTTTTT. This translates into CASITRENTGELFF.

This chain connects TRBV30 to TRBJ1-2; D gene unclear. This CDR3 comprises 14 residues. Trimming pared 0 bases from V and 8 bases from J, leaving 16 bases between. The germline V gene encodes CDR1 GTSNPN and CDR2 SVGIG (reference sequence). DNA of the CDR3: TGTGCCTGGAGTGTACGCTCTCGGGTGGAAGGCTACACCTTC. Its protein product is CAWSVRSRVEGYTF.

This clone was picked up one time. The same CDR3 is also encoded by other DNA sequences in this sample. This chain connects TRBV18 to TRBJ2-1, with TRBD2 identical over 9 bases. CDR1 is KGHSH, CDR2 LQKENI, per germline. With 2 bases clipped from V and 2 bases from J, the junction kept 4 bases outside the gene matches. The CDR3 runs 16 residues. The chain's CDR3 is CASSPSAGGPYNEQFF. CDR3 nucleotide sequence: TGTGCCAGCTCACCATCAGCGGGAGGACCCTACAATGAGCAGTTCTTC.

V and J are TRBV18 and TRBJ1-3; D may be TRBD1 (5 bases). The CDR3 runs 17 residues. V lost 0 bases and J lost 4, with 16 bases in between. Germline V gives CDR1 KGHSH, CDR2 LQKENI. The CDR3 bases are TGTGCCAGCTCACCACCCCCGTTGGCTGGGGGAGGAAACACCATATATTTT. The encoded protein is CASSPPPLAGGGNTIYF.

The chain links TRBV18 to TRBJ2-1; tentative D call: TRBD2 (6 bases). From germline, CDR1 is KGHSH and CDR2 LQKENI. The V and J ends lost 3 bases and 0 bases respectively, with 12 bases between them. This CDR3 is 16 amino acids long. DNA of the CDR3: TGTGCCAGCTCACCGATAGCGGCCCCCTCCTACAATGAGCAGTTCTTC. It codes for CASSPIAAPSYNEQFF.

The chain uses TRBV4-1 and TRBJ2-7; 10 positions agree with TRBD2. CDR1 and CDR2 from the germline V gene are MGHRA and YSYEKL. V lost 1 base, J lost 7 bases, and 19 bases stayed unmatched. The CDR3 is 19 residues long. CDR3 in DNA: TGCGCCAGCAGCCAAGTGGGGGTTCGGGCTAGCGGGAGATCGGGGGAGCAGTACTTC. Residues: CASSQVGVRASGRSGEQYF.

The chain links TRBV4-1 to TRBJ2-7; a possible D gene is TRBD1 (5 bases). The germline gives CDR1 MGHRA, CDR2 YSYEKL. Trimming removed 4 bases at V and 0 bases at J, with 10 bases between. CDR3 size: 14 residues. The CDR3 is CASSPGQGSYEQYF. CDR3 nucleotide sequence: TGCGCCAGCAGCCCCGGTCAGGGCTCCTACGAGCAGTACTTC.

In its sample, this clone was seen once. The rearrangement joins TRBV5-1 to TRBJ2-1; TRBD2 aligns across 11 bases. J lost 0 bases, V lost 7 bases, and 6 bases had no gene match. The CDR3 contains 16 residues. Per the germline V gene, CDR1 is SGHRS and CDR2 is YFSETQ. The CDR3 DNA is TGCGCCAGCGACCCTAGCGGGAGGAACTCCTACAATGAGCAGTTCTTC. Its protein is CASDPSGRNSYNEQFF. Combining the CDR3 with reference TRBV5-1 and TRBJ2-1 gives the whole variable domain KAGVTQTPRYLIKTRGQQVTLSCSPISGHRSVSWYQQTPGQGLQFLFEYFSETQRNKGNFPGRFSGRQFSNSRSEMNVSTLELGDSALYLCASDPSGRNSYNEQFFGPGTRLTVL.

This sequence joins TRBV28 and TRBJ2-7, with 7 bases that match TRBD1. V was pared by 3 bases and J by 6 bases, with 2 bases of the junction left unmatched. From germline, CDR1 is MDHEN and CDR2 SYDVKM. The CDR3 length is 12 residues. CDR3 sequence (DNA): TGTGCCAGCAGTTTCCGGGACAGCGAGCAGTACTTC. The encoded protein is CASSFRDSEQYF.

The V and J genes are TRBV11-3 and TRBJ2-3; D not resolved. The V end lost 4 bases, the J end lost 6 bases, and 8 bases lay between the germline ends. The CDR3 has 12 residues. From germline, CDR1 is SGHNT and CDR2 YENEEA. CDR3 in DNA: TGTGCCAGCAGCTCGATCGCGGATACGCAGTATTTT. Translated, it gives CASSSIADTQYF.